This is a list of T cell receptor beta chains from one sample in a study of cytomegalovirus exposure and HLA in healthy donors. The protocol was immunoSEQ multiplex PCR, while the TCRdb copy is restricted to in-frame clones and leaves out a portion. The sample lists 130,000 to 150,000 clones, roughly 80% occurring once. The sequenced material came from PBMCs. These receptors all stem from a woman aged 40 to 50 in good health and CMV-seronegative. CDR3s include the opening cysteine and the closing phenylalanine or tryptophan. The D gene is left open where the match is weak.

.	TRBJ2-1	TRBV25-1	CASTQWGDNEQFF
TRBD1	TRBJ1-2	TRBV4-1	CASSQTYRTGGNYGYTF
.	TRBJ2-3	TRBV11-2	CASSLGTQRDTQYF
TRBD1	TRBJ1-5	TRBV28	CASSSTGTGYQPQHF
.	TRBJ2-5	TRBV7-8	CASSYRDFQETQYF
TRBD1	TRBJ1-1	TRBV6-1	CASSRTGGFTEAFF
.	TRBJ1-2	TRBV28	CASSLVDGSNYGYTF
.	TRBJ2-7	TRBV18	CASSPQEKAYEQYF
.	TRBJ1-2	TRBV7-8	CASSRGLGVEGRGYTF
.	TRBJ1-1	TRBV5-1	CASSLATTRLNTEAFF
.	TRBJ1-1	TRBV9	CASSAGQWPNTEAFF
.	TRBJ1-2	TRBV29-1	CSASGVYGYTF
TRBD1	TRBJ1-5	TRBV2	CASRDRVSGQPQHF
TRBD2	TRBJ2-3	TRBV6-1	CASRGTSRDTQYF
.	TRBJ1-4	TRBV5-1	CASSLEDSPNEKLFF
TRBD1	TRBJ1-2	TRBV28	CASSLGDRVDGYTF
.	TRBJ2-2	TRBV19	CASSIEWAGTGELFF
TRBD1	TRBJ1-3	TRBV28	CASSLGQGNGNTIYF
TRBD1	TRBJ2-5	TRBV5-4	CASSSKQGGETQYF
TRBD1	TRBJ2-7	TRBV5-4	CASSPDRSYEQYF
.	TRBJ2-7	TRBV5-8	CASSRGTFGDYEQYF
.	TRBJ1-1	TRBV5-8	CARSPSVPMNTEAFF
.	TRBJ2-7	TRBV7-2	CASSLTGYEQYF
TRBD1	TRBJ2-5	TRBV11-2	CASSSDREAGETQYF
.	.	TRBV6-6	CASRPQGYEQYF
.	TRBJ2-7	TRBV7-9	CASSFRVRRTPAYEQYF